The entry below gives a single T cell receptor (beta chain) sequence along with its context. These data come from a study of identical twins. V was shortened by 7 bases and J by 4 bases, with 11 bases between the two germline ends. The CDR3 covers 12 residues. The germline CDR1 and CDR2 sequences are SQVTM and ANQGSEA. TCRdb re-derived calls from the 5' RACE reads in MiXCR, one entry per CDR3 protein. The repertoire holds about 730,000 distinct CDR3 sequences, with about 20% as singletons. The data also belong to a second study, concerning T cells expressing NK-cell markers. This second study says: Several experiments confined sorting to alpha-beta TCR T cells with an anti-gamma-delta TCR antibody. About 1.0-7.5% of CD8+ T cells in a handful of donors belonged to dominant NKG2C+ clonotypes.

The rearrangement joins TRBV29-1 to TRBJ1-5, with D uncertain. The source material was PBMCs. The origin of this receptor is a woman between 18 and 30 years old in good health. CDR3 region: CSAGAPNQPQHF. CDR3 in DNA: TGCAGCGCAGGAGCTCCGAATCAGCCCCAGCATTTT.